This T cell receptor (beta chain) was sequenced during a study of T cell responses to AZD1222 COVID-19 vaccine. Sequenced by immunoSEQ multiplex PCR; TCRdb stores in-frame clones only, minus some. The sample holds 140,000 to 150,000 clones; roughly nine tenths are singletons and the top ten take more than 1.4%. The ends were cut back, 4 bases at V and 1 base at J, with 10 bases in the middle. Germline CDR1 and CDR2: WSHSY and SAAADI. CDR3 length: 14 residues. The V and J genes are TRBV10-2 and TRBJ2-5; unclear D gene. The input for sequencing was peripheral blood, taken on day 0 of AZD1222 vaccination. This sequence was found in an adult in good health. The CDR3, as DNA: TGCGCCAGCAGTGTTGGCGCATCCCAAGAGACCCAGTACTTC. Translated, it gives CASSVGASQETQYF.